Each of the 27 T cell receptor beta chains below was sequenced from the same sample in a study of blood T cell repertoires in COVID-19. Assay used: immunoSEQ multiplex PCR; TCRdb lists only in-frame clones, some missing. The sample includes around 390,000 clones, around nine tenths of them seen just once. Sequencing was carried out using PBMCs or T cells enriched from blood (not recorded which). Source of these receptors: a woman in her forties or fifties who had recovered from COVID-19.

The chain uses TRBV24-1 and TRBJ1-2; D is undetermined. This CDR3 is 12 amino acids long. CDR1 and CDR2 from the germline V gene are KGHDR and SFDVKD. V lost 5 bases and J lost 5, with 8 bases in between. CDR3 protein: CATSGTGYGYTF. In DNA, the CDR3 is TGTGCCACCAGTGGTACGGGTTATGGCTACACCTTC.

The gene calls are TRBV10-3 and TRBJ1-4; TRBD1 matches at 7 bases. The V gene's germline CDR1 is ENHRY and CDR2 SYGVKD. J lost 7 bases, V lost 5 bases, and 4 bases had no gene match. This CDR3 spans 13 amino acids. The CDR3 reads CAISQAGGEKLFF. The CDR3, as DNA: TGTGCCATCAGTCAGGCAGGGGGTGAAAAACTGTTTTTT.

The V gene is TRBV7-2, the J gene TRBJ1-6; D remains unclear. Trimming pared 7 bases from V and 8 bases from J, leaving 27 bases between. CDR3 length equals 18 residues. From germline, CDR1 is SGHTA and CDR2 FQGNSA. CDR3 coding DNA: TGTGCCAGCACCAACCCCGGGTTTACCCGCCCAGATTATTCACCCCTCCACTTT. This codes for CASTNPGFTRPDYSPLHF.

The chain combines TRBV19 with TRBJ2-2; TRBD1 matches 7 bases. Germline values: CDR1 LNHDA, CDR2 SQIVND (reference sequence). The ends lost 4 bases at V and 4 bases at J; junction bases unmatched: 3. The CDR3 covers 14 residues. As DNA, the CDR3 is TGTGCCAGTAGTAACCGACAGGGCACCGGGGAGCTGTTTTTT. Translating it yields CASSNRQGTGELFF.

The V call is TRBV5-6, the J call TRBJ1-1; weak D call: TRBD1 (5 bases). The CDR3 spans 16 residues. Trimming left V 3 bases short and J 2 bases short, with 17 bases between. Germline assignment: CDR1 SGHDT and CDR2 YYEEEE. CDR3 coding DNA: TGTGCCAGCAGCTACCTGGAACAGGTCATCAACACTGAAGCTTTCTTT. Translated, it gives CASSYLEQVINTEAFF.

The V call is TRBV29-1, the J call TRBJ2-1, with 8 positions matching TRBD1. Germline assignment: CDR1 SQVTM and CDR2 ANQGSEA. There are 15 residues in the CDR3. V trimming: 7 bases; J trimming: 4 bases; junction bases outside the gene matches: 12. CDR3 DNA sequence: TGCAGCGCTCCCCGGACAGGGCCTTGGTACAATGAGCAGTTCTTC. It is translated as CSAPRTGPWYNEQFF.

The chain combines TRBV4-2 with TRBJ1-1, with D tentatively TRBD1 (5 bases). Trimming removed 1 base from V and 3 bases from J, with 12 bases in between. CDR1 is LGHNA and CDR2 is YNFKEQ in the germline V gene. This CDR3 region has 15 residues. The CDR3 reads CASSQAGGAHTEAFF. CDR3 in DNA: TGTGCCAGCAGCCAAGCGGGCGGGGCGCACACTGAAGCTTTCTTT.

The chain has TRBV18 and TRBJ1-2, with D unresolved. The CDR3 spans 13 residues. Looked up from germline, CDR1 is KGHSH and CDR2 is LQKENI. V was shortened by 5 bases and J by 0 bases, with 7 bases between the two germline ends. CDR3 coding DNA: TGTGCCAGCTCATGGGAGGCTAACTATGGCTACACCTTC. Translation gives CASSWEANYGYTF.

The V call is TRBV5-1, the J call TRBJ2-1; 11 bases align to TRBD2. CDR1 is SGHRS and CDR2 is YFSETQ in the germline V gene. With 7 bases clipped from V and 9 bases from J, the junction kept 6 bases outside the gene matches. The CDR3 covers 13 residues. DNA of the CDR3: TGCGCCAGCGCTATAGCGGGGGGGATTGAGCAGTTCTTC. Its protein is CASAIAGGIEQFF. The full variable domain, completed using reference TRBV5-1 and TRBJ2-1, is KAGVTQTPRYLIKTRGQQVTLSCSPISGHRSVSWYQQTPGQGLQFLFEYFSETQRNKGNFPGRFSGRQFSNSRSEMNVSTLELGDSALYLCASAIAGGIEQFFGPGTRLTVL.

The chain has TRBV30 and TRBJ1-6; 7 bases map to TRBD1. The trim removed 0 bases at V and 6 bases at J, leaving 8 bases unmatched. The germline gives CDR1 GTSNPN, CDR2 SVGIG (reference sequence). CDR3 size: 16 residues. In DNA form, the CDR3 reads TGTGCCTGGAGTGTAAGGCCAGGGGGGTCTAATTCACCCCTCCACTTT. Protein sequence: CAWSVRPGGSNSPLHF.

This rearrangement joins TRBV11-1 to TRBJ2-7; the match to TRBD2 covers 8 bases. CDR3 length equals 14 residues. CDR1 and CDR2 (germline): SGHAT, FQDESV (reference sequence). Losses at the gene ends were 2 bases for V and 4 bases for J; bases not matched to a gene: 4. The CDR3 DNA sequence: TGTGCCAGCAGCTTACGGCGGGGGGTTTACGAGCAGTACTTC. It codes for CASSLRRGVYEQYF.

The chain is built from TRBV7-2 and TRBJ1-6; TRBD1 matches 9 bases. Germline CDR1 is SGHTA and CDR2 is FQGNSA. The CDR3 length is 14 residues. V gave up 5 bases and J gave up 6 bases; unmatched junction bases: 2. The CDR3 DNA reads TGTGCCAGCAGCGCGGACAGGGGTAATTCACCCCTCCACTTT. Residues: CASSADRGNSPLHF.

The chain carries TRBV29-1 and TRBJ1-4, with 8 bases lining up with TRBD1. Germline trimming cut 4 bases from V and 7 bases from J; bases unmatched to any gene: 5. CDR1 is SQVTM and CDR2 is ANQGSEA in the germline V gene. This CDR3 has 13 residues. The CDR3 is CSVAPDRAEKLFF. The DNA for the CDR3 is TGCAGCGTTGCCCCGGACAGGGCTGAAAAACTGTTTTTT.

The gene calls are TRBV5-1 and TRBJ1-2; D unresolved. The germline V and J ends were trimmed by 4 bases and 6 bases, with 10 bases remaining between them. This CDR3 is built from 12 residues. Germline CDR1 is SGHRS and CDR2 is YFSETQ. Here the CDR3 reads CASSPGLDGYTF. The CDR3 nucleotides are TGCGCCAGCAGCCCCGGACTTGATGGCTACACCTTC.

The rearrangement joins TRBV27 to TRBJ1-5; 7 bases match TRBD1. The CDR3 sequence is 14 residues long. Germline assignment: CDR1 MNHEY and CDR2 SMNVEV (reference sequence). V trimming: 5 bases; J trimming: 11 bases; junction bases outside the gene matches: 12. The CDR3 spells CASSTGQAWGTQHF. Written as DNA, the CDR3 is TGTGCCAGCAGTACAGGACAGGCCTGGGGTACCCAGCATTTT.

The V gene is TRBV11-2, the J gene TRBJ2-4; 8 positions agree with TRBD1. Germline assignment: CDR1 SGHAT and CDR2 FQNNGV. The CDR3 spans 16 residues. J gave up 0 bases and V 5 bases, and 6 bases lay outside the gene matches. The CDR3, as DNA: TGTGCCAGCAGCCCGGTTGGACAGGGAGCCAAAAACATTCAGTACTTC. Protein product: CASSPVGQGAKNIQYF.

The rearrangement uses TRBV11-1 and TRBJ2-4; TRBD1 matches at 9 bases. CDR3 length: 16 residues. The V gene end was trimmed by 5 bases and the J gene end by 6 bases; junction bases not matched to a gene: 11. Per the germline V gene, CDR1 is SGHAT and CDR2 is FQDESV (reference sequence). CDR3 amino acids: CASSSSRDRVLNIQYF. The CDR3 nucleotides are TGTGCCAGCAGCAGCAGCCGGGACAGGGTTTTAAACATTCAGTACTTC.

The chain has TRBV28 and TRBJ2-3; D remains unclear. This CDR3 region has 14 residues. Trimming removed 6 bases from V and 1 base from J, with 11 bases in between. Germline V gene data show CDR1 as MDHEN and CDR2 as SYDVKM. CDR3 in DNA: TGTGCCAGCAGCCCCCCGGCGGGCACAGATACGCAGTATTTT. Its protein is CASSPPAGTDTQYF.

Only a few counts were recorded for this clone. This chain links TRBV2 with TRBJ1-5, with 8 bases fitting TRBD1. Germline lookup yields CDR1 SNHLY and CDR2 FYNNEI. After removal of 8 bases from V and 7 bases from J, the junction contained 16 bases not matched to a gene. This CDR3 region has 16 residues. CDR3 residues: CASHPGQEIWWQPQHF. The CDR3 coding sequence is TGTGCCAGCCACCCGGGACAGGAGATTTGGTGGCAGCCCCAGCATTTT. Complete variable domain (other parts from reference TRBV2 and TRBJ1-5): EPEVTQTPSHQVTQMGQEVILRCVPISNHLYFYWYRQILGQKVEFLVSFYNNEISEKSEIFDDQFSVERPDGSNFTLKIRSTKLEDSAMYFCASHPGQEIWWQPQHFGDGTRLSIL.

The chain joins TRBV28 to TRBJ2-2, with 9 nucleotides matching TRBD2. V was pared by 4 bases and J by 8 bases, with 11 bases of the junction left unmatched. Germline V gene data show CDR1 as MDHEN and CDR2 as SYDVKM. This CDR3 has 16 residues. CDR3 sequence (DNA): TGTGCCAGCAGTTCCAACCTAGCGGGGCGAACAGGGGAGCTGTTTTTT. This gives the protein CASSSNLAGRTGELFF.

CDR3 sequence (DNA): TGTGCCAGCAATCCGGGCGGGGCCTTTTTTGACACCGGGGAGCTGTTTTTT. Translating gives CASNPGGAFFDTGELFF. V and J are TRBV2 and TRBJ2-2, with a possible D match to TRBD2 (6 bases). The CDR3 runs 17 residues. Trimming stripped 7 bases from V and 3 bases from J, with 21 bases between. From germline, CDR1 is SNHLY and CDR2 FYNNEI.

The CDR3, as DNA: TGTGCCAGCAGTGAAGCGCAACAGATCACCGGGGAGCTGTTTTTT. This codes for CASSEAQQITGELFF. The chain combines TRBV6-1 with TRBJ2-2; D is unclear. The CDR3 has 15 residues. Germline CDR1 and CDR2: MNHNS and SASEGT. V lost 0 bases, J lost 4 bases, and 9 bases lay in between.

The J gene is TRBJ2-1, the V gene TRBV6-5; 7 positions match TRBD2. The CDR3 is made up of 14 amino acids. Germline lookup yields CDR1 MNHEY and CDR2 SVGAGI. The V segment lost 6 bases and the J segment 7 bases; nucleotides outside the gene matches: 9. CDR3 loop: CASSLGGSRNEQFF. The CDR3 region has the DNA TGTGCCAGCAGCCTCGGGGGGAGCAGAAATGAGCAGTTCTTC.

In this sample, this clone turned up once. V gene TRBV6-5 combines with J gene TRBJ2-2; tentative D call: TRBD1 (5 bases). In germline, CDR1 is MNHEY, CDR2 SVGAGI. Trimming took 0 bases from V and 6 from J, leaving 8 bases between them. CDR3 size: 14 residues. CDR3 region: CASSYSAGSGELFF. The CDR3 DNA reads as TGTGCCAGCAGTTACTCGGCAGGGTCCGGGGAGCTGTTTTTT.

This clone was counted a few times. The gene calls are TRBV30 and TRBJ1-5; TRBD1 might be the D (6 bases). This CDR3 has 14 residues. CDR1 and CDR2 from the germline V gene are GTSNPN and SVGIG (reference sequence). Trimming took off 5 bases at V and 0 bases at J, with 11 bases between the two ends. Written as DNA, the CDR3 is TGTGCCTGGGCCGACAGGTCTAGCAATCAGCCCCAGCATTTT. Its protein product is CAWADRSSNQPQHF.

V usage is TRBV30 and J usage is TRBJ1-1; TRBD1 is a possible D gene (5 bases). Germline V CDR1 and CDR2: GTSNPN, SVGIG (reference sequence). Between the trimmed V and J ends, which lost 5 bases and 1 base, there was a span of 11 bases. CDR3 length equals 13 residues. CDR3 coding DNA: TGTGCCTGGGAGAAGACAGCGAACACTGAAGCTTTCTTT. It is translated as CAWEKTANTEAFF.

This chain links TRBV4-1 with TRBJ1-5, with D uncertain. V was trimmed by 4 bases and J by 0 bases, leaving 13 bases between them. There are 16 residues in the CDR3. Germline V gene sequence: CDR1 MGHRA, CDR2 YSYEKL. CDR3 bases: TGCGCCAGCAGCCTCCTGGCGGGGTATAGCAATCAGCCCCAGCATTTT. It specifies CASSLLAGYSNQPQHF.